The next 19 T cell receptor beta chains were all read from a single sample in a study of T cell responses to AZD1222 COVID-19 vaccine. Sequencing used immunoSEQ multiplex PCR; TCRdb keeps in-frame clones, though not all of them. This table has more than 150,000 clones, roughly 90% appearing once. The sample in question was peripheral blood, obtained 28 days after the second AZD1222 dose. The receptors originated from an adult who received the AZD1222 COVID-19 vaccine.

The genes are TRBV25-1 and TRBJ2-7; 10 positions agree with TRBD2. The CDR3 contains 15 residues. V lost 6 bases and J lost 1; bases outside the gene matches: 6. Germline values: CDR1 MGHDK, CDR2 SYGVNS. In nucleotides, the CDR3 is TGTGCCAGCAGCGAGGCTAGCGGGGGTTCCTACGAGCAGTACTTC. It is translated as CASSEASGGSYEQYF.

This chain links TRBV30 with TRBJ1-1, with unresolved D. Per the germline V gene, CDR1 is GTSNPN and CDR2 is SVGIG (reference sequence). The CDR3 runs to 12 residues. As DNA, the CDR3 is TGTGCAGGAGTTCCCCAGAACACTGAAGCTTTCTTT. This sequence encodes CAGVPQNTEAFF.

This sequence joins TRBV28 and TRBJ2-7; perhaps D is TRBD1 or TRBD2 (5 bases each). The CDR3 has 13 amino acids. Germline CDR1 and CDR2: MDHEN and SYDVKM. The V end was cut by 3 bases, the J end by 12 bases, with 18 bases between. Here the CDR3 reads CASSLTGLNSPYF. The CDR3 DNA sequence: TGTGCCAGCAGTTTGACGGGGCTTAATTCTCCGTACTTC.

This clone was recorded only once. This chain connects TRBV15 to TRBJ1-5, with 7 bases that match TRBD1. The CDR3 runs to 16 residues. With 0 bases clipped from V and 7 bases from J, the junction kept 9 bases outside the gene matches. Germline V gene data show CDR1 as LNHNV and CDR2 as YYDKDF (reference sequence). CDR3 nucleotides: TGTGCCACCAGCAGAGATAAGGTAGGGGGCGAGCAGCCCCAGCATTTT. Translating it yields CATSRDKVGGEQPQHF.

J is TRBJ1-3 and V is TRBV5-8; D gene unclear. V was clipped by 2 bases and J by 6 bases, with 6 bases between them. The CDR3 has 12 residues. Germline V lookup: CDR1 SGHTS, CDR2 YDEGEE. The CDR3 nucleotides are TGTGCCAGCAGCTTTGGGGTAAACACCATATATTTT. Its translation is CASSFGVNTIYF.

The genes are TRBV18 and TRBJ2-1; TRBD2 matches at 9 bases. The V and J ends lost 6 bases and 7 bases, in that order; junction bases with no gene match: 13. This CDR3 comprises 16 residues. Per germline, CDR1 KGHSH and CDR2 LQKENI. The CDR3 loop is CASSGGLALLGNEQFF. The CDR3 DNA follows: TGTGCCAGCTCTGGGGGACTAGCCCTGTTGGGGAATGAGCAGTTCTTC.

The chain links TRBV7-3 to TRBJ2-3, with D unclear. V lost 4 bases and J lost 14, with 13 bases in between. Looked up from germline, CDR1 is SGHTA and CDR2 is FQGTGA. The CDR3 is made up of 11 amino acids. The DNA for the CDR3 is TGTGCCAGCAGCTCGGGTCCCGACTGGTATTTT. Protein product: CASSSGPDWYF.

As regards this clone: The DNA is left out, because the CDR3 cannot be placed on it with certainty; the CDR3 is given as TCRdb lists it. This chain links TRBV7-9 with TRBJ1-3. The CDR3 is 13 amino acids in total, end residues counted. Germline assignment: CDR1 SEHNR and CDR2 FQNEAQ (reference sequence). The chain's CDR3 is CASSSSGRNTIYF.

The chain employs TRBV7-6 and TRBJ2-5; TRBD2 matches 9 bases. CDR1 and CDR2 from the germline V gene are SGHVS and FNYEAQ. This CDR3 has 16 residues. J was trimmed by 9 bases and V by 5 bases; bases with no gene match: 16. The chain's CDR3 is CASSPILASGGLAQYF. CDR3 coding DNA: TGTGCCAGCAGCCCTATCCTAGCCAGCGGGGGGTTGGCCCAGTACTTC. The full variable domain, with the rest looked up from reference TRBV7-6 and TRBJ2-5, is GAGVSQSPRYKVTKRGQDVALRCDPISGHVSLYWYRQALGQGPEFLTYFNYEAQQDKSGLPNDRFSAERPEGSISTLTIQRTEQRDSAMYRCASSPILASGGLAQYFGPGTRLLVL.

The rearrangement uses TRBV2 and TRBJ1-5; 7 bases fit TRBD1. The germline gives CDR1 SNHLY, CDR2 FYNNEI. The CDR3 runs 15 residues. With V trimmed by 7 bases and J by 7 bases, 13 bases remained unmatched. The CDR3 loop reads CASIARRGLEQPQHF. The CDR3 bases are TGTGCCAGCATAGCTCGAAGGGGGCTAGAGCAGCCCCAGCATTTT.

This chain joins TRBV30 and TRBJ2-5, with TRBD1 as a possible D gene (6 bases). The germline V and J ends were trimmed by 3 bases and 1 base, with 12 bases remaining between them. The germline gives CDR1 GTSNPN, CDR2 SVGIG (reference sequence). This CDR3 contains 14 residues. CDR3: CAWSATGFQETQYF. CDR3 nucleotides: TGTGCCTGGAGCGCAACAGGGTTCCAAGAGACCCAGTACTTC.

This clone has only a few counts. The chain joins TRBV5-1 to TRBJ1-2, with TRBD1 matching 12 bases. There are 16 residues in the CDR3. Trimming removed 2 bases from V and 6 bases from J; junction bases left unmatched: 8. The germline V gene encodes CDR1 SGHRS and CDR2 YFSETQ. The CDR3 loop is CASSFSGTGGGDGYTF. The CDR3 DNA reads TGCGCCAGCAGCTTTTCCGGGACAGGGGGCGGGGATGGCTACACCTTC.

CDR3 nucleotides: TGTGCCAGCACCCCGGGCGGGCCCGCAGATACGCAGTATTTT. This gives the protein CASTPGGPADTQYF. The chain combines TRBV2 with TRBJ2-3, with a possible D match to TRBD2 (5 bases). Looked up from germline, CDR1 is SNHLY and CDR2 is FYNNEI. Trimming removed 7 bases from V and 4 bases from J, with 15 bases in between. The CDR3 totals 14 residues.

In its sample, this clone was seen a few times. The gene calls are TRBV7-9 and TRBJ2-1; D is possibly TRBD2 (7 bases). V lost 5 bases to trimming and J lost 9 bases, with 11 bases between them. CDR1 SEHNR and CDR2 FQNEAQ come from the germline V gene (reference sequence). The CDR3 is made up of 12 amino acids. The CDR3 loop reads CASSRGGGEQFF. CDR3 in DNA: TGTGCCAGCAGCCGGGGAGGGGGTGAGCAGTTCTTC.

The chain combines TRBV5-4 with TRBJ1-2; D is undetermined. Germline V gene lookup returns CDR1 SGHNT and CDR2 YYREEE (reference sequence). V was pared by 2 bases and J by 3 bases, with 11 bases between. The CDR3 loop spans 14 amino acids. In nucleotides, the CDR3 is TGTGCCAGCAGCTTTCCCAAATCCCACTATGGCTACACCTTC. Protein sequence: CASSFPKSHYGYTF.

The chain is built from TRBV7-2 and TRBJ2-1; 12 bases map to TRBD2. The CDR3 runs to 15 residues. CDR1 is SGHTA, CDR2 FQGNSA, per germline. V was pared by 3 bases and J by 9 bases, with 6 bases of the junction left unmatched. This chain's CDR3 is CASSFILAGGSEQFF. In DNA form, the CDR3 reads TGTGCCAGCAGCTTCATTCTAGCGGGAGGGTCTGAGCAGTTCTTC. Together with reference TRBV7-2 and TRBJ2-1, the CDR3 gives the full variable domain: GAGVSQSPSNKVTEKGKDVELRCDPISGHTALYWYRQSLGQGLEFLIYFQGNSAPDKSGLPSDRFSAERTGGSVSTLTIQRTQQEDSAVYLCASSFILAGGSEQFFGPGTRLTVL.

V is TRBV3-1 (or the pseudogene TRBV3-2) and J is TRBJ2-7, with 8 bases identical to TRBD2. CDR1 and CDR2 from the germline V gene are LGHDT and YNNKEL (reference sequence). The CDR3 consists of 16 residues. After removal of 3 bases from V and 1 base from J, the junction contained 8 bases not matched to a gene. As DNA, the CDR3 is TGTGCCAGCAGCCAGTATACTAGCGGTTTATCCTACGAGCAGTACTTC. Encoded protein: CASSQYTSGLSYEQYF.

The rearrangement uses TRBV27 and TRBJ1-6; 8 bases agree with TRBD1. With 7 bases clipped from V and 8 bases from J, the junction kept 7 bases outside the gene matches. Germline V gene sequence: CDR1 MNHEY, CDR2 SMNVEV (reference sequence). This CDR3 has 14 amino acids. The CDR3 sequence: CASTQQGAHSPLHF. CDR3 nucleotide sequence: TGTGCCAGCACTCAGCAGGGGGCCCATTCACCCCTCCACTTT.

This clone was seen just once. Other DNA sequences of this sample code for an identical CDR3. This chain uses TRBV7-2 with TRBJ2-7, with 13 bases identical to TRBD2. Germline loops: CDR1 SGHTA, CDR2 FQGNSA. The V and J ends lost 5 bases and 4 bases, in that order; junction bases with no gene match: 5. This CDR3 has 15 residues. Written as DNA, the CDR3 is TGTGCCAGCAGCAGGCGACTAGCGGGAGGATACGAGCAGTACTTC. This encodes CASSRRLAGGYEQYF.